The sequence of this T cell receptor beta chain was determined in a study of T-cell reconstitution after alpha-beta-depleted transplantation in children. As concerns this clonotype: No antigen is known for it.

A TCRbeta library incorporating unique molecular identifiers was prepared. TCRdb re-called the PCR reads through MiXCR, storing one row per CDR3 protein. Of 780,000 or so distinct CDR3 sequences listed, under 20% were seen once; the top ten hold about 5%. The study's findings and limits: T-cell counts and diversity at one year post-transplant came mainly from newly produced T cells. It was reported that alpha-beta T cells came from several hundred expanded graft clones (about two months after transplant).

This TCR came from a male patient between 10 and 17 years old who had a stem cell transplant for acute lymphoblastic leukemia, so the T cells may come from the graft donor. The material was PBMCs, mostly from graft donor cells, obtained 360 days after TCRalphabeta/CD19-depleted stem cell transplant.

The CDR3 DNA follows: TGTGCCAGCATGAGACACGGGGGCACAGATACGCAGTATTTT. It specifies CASMRHGGTDTQYF. The chain carries TRBV2 and TRBJ2-3, with a tentative D call TRBD2 (5 bases). CDR3 length equals 14 residues. The germline V gene encodes CDR1 SNHLY and CDR2 FYNNEI. V lost 7 bases to trimming and J lost 1 base, with 12 bases between them.